Included here is one TCR beta chain sequence, with context. Trimming cost V 5 bases and J 3 bases; bases outside gene matches: 10. The germline gives CDR1 LNHNV, CDR2 YYDKDF (reference sequence). The CDR3 is 16 amino acids. These data originate in a study of blood T cell repertoires in COVID-19. About the research overall: T cells, B-cell-depleted T cells, or PBMCs supplied cDNA or gDNA.

Method: immunoSEQ multiplex PCR; TCRdb's copy keeps in-frame clones and lacks some. The sample has almost 350,000 clones; around 90% are singletons. This chain connects TRBV15 to TRBJ1-5; TRBD1 agrees at 7 bases. This sequence originates from a woman aged 55-75 years with COVID-19, enrolled during active disease. The specimen was peripheral blood. The CDR3 nucleotides read TGTGCCACCAGCCCCCGCCGACAGGGAAACAATCAGCCCCAGCATTTT. Amino acids: CATSPRRQGNNQPQHF.